The rows below give T cell receptor beta chains drawn from one sample of a study of blood T cell repertoires in COVID-19. Libraries were prepared by immunoSEQ multiplex PCR; TCRdb keeps only in-frame clonotypes and omits some of them. The sample shows a few hundred thousand clones, roughly 85% of them seen only once. The sequencing input was peripheral blood. The receptors derive from a human donor in a cohort sampled during active COVID-19. Both conserved end residues are part of each CDR3. A D gene is named only where the DNA matches it firmly. Only part of the rows carry a size: once, few, many, or a class if the clone is expanded.

d_gene	j_gene	len	abundance	v_gene	CDR3nt	CDR3aa
-	TRBJ1-4	14	few	TRBV6-5	TGTGCCAGCAGTTACAGTGGTCAGAATGAAAAACTGTTTTTT	CASSYSGQNEKLFF
-	TRBJ1-3	16	-	TRBV5-4	TGTGCCAGCAGCTTGGTTCCAGGGCACACTGGAAACACCATATATTTT	CASSLVPGHTGNTIYF
-	TRBJ2-3	16	-	TRBV6-1	TGTGCCAGCAGTGAACTTACTGCCAGTCGGGGAGATACGCAGTATTTT	CASSELTASRGDTQYF
-	TRBJ1-1	15	-	TRBV6-5	TGTGCCAGCAGTTACTCTTACAGGATTCGCACTGAAGCTTTCTTT	CASSYSYRIRTEAFF
-	TRBJ2-2	15	-	TRBV11-2	TGTGCCAGCAGCTTAGTCAGGGGCCGGCCCGGGGAGCTGTTTTTT	CASSLVRGRPGELFF
-	TRBJ2-7	12	-	TRBV10-3	TGTGCCATAGCCCACGAGACCTACGAGCAGTACTTC	CAIAHETYEQYF
-	TRBJ2-1	11	-	TRBV5-6	TGTGCCAGCCAGATAAACAATGAGCAGTTCTTC	CASQINNEQFF
TRBD1	TRBJ2-2	12	-	TRBV12-3/TRBV12-4	TGTGCCAGCAGGACAGGGCCCGGGGAGCTGTTTTTT	CASRTGPGELFF
TRBD1	TRBJ1-6	16	few	TRBV27	TGTGCCAGTCGGGGGGTGCCGGGACAGGGGAATTCACCCCTCCACTTT	CASRGVPGQGNSPLHF
TRBD1	TRBJ2-1	14	once	TRBV27	TGTGCCAGCAGTTGGACAGGGTCGGACGGTGAGCAGTTCTTC	CASSWTGSDGEQFF
TRBD1	TRBJ1-2	13	-	TRBV18	TGTGCCAGCTCGACAGGGGGCAGGATTGGCTACACCTTC	CASSTGGRIGYTF
-	TRBJ2-7	15	-	TRBV4-2	TGTGCCAGCAGCCAAGATGGGACAAGCTCCTACGAGCAGTACTTC	CASSQDGTSSYEQYF
TRBD2	TRBJ2-1	16	-	TRBV5-1	TGCGCCAGCACCCCTATGACTAGCAGTCGATACAATGAGCAGTTCTTC	CASTPMTSSRYNEQFF
-	TRBJ2-1	15	few	TRBV19	TGTGCCAGTACCCCCGGACGCGGGCCCGGCAATGAGCAGTTCTTC	CASTPGRGPGNEQFF
-	TRBJ1-6	15	few	TRBV5-1	TGCGCCAGCAGCTTGGAACGGGGATATAATTCACCCCTCCACTTT	CASSLERGYNSPLHF
TRBD2	TRBJ2-7	13	-	TRBV29-1	TGCAGCGTTGATGTAGCGGGGGGTTACGAGCAGTACTTC	CSVDVAGGYEQYF
TRBD2	TRBJ2-5	15	-	TRBV11-2	TGTGCCAGCAGCTCAACCGGGGGGGCCGGTGAGACCCAGTACTTC	CASSSTGGAGETQYF
TRBD1	TRBJ1-4	17	-	TRBV5-1	TGCGCCAGCAGCTTGGACCCGCCGGGACAGGGAGGCGAAAAACTGTTTTTT	CASSLDPPGQGGEKLFF
-	TRBJ1-3	19	-	TRBV4-1	TGCGCCAGCAGCCGAGCCCCCAAGACGTCGGCGGACTCTGGAAACACCATATATTTT	CASSRAPKTSADSGNTIYF
TRBD1	TRBJ1-2	15	-	TRBV7-2	TGTGCCAGCAGCAGAACAGGGGATGGAATTGGTGGCTACACCTTC	CASSRTGDGIGGYTF
-	TRBJ1-1	13	few	TRBV5-1	TGCGCCAGCAGCTTGGATAGTTTGGGCAAAGCTTTCTTT	CASSLDSLGKAFF
TRBD2	TRBJ2-7	13	few	TRBV2	TGTGCCAGCCATAGCGGGGGGTGGTACGAGCAGTACTTC	CASHSGGWYEQYF
TRBD1	TRBJ1-1	14	-	TRBV11-2	TGTGCCAGCAGACCGGGACAGATGAACACTGAAGCTTTCTTT	CASRPGQMNTEAFF
-	TRBJ2-3	14	-	TRBV25-1	TGTGCCAGCAGGCCCCCTCGGGACACAGATACGCAGTATTTT	CASRPPRDTDTQYF
-	TRBJ2-3	11	-	TRBV12-3/TRBV12-4	TGTGCCAGCAGCTACACAGATACGCAGTATTTT	CASSYTDTQYF
-	TRBJ2-1	18	once	TRBV9	TGTGCCAGCAGCGTAGTTGGGGCTACGCGGGATGGCTACAATGAGCAGTTCTTC	CASSVVGATRDGYNEQFF
-	TRBJ1-1	15	-	TRBV30	TGTGCCTGGAGTGTTCTCGGCGGAGGGAACACTGAAGCTTTCTTT	CAWSVLGGGNTEAFF
TRBD2	TRBJ2-5	15	few	TRBV4-1	TGCGCCAGCAGCCAAGGCGGGGGGCCGGGAGAGACCCAGTACTTC	CASSQGGGPGETQYF
-	TRBJ1-1	14	once	TRBV11-2	TGTGCCAGCAGCTCCCTCGACGGGTACACTGAAGCTTTCTTT	CASSSLDGYTEAFF
-	TRBJ1-1	15	once	TRBV13	TGTGCCAGCAGCGTAGACAGGAAGTATAACACTGAAGCTTTCTTT	CASSVDRKYNTEAFF
TRBD1	TRBJ2-7	14	many	TRBV11-2	TGTGCCACGGGACCCGGGACAGGGGTACACGAGCAGTACTTC	CATGPGTGVHEQYF
-	TRBJ2-5	13	-	TRBV19	TGTGCCAGTAGTCCCGGGGGAAGGGAGACCCAGTACTTC	CASSPGGRETQYF
-	TRBJ1-6	14	-	TRBV19	TGTGCCAGTAGCGAGGGGACATACAATTCACCCCTCCACTTT	CASSEGTYNSPLHF